This T cell receptor (beta chain) was sequenced for a study of blood T cell repertoires in COVID-19. Overall study context: COVID-19 samples, acute and convalescent, were from the United States, Italy and Spain. The analysed material was cDNA or gDNA that came from T cells, B-cell-depleted T cells, or PBMCs.

This clone was picked up one time. In the authors' workflow: Quantification of nucleated cells was approximated via reference gene primer amplification. TCRdb's table, derived via immunoSEQ multiplex PCR, lists solely in-frame clones and lacks some. D and trimming were read from the DNA, whereas the V and J calls and clone size are those reported in that table. The sample has fewer than 40,000 clones; 75% to 90% are singletons. The material sequenced was peripheral blood. This TCR was sampled from an elderly woman with active or convalescent COVID-19.

The CDR3 DNA is TGTGCCAGCAGTTACTCCCCAGGGGGAACCTACGAGCAGTACTTC. Its translation: CASSYSPGGTYEQYF. The genes are TRBV6-5 and TRBJ2-7; the match to TRBD1 covers 7 bases. V trimming: 0 bases; J trimming: 2 bases; junction bases outside the gene matches: 4. Germline CDR1 MNHEY, CDR2 SVGAGI. CDR3 length: 15 amino acids.